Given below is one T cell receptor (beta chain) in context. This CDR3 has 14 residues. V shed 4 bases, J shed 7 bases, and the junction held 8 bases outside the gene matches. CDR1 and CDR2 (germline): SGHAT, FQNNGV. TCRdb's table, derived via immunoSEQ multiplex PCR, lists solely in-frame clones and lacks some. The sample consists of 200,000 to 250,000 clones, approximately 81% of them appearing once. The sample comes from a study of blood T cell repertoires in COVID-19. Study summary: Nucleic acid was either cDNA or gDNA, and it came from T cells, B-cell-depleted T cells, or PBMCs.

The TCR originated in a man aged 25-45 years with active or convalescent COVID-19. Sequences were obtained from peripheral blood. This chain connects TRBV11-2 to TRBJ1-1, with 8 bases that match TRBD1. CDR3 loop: CASSSDRGIGEAFF. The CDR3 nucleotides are TGTGCCAGCAGCTCCGACAGGGGAATCGGTGAAGCTTTCTTT. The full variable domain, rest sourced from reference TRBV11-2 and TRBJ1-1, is EAGVAQSPRYKIIEKRQSVAFWCNPISGHATLYWYQQILGQGPKLLIQFQNNGVVDDSQLPKDRFSAERLKGVDSTLKIQPAKLEDSAVYLCASSSDRGIGEAFFGQGTRLTVV.